Listed below are T cell receptor beta chains from one sample, sequenced in a study of blood T cells in healthy people across ages. TCRdb re-called the 5' RACE reads with MiXCR, one entry per CDR3 protein. There are roughly 2 million distinct CDR3 sequences in the sample; 49% occur only once, and less than 2.5% lies in the top ten. The sample was blood. The receptors were sampled from a woman aged 35 to 49 in good health. CDR3s include the opening cysteine and the closing phenylalanine or tryptophan. A D gene is named only where the DNA matches it firmly. The listing skips clone size in some rows; elsewhere it reads once, few, many or a size class.

few	TRBD1	TRBV13	TRBJ2-1	TGTGCCAGCAGCTTAGCCCAGGGGACAGGGGCTTACAATGAGCAGTTCTTC	CASSLAQGTGAYNEQFF
.	TRBD2	TRBV6-6	TRBJ2-1	TGTGCCAGCACCGGACTAGCGGGGGGCGGTGAGCAGTTCTTC	CASTGLAGGGEQFF
.	TRBD1	TRBV20-1	TRBJ2-1	TGCAGTGCTAGAGATCCGCGGGGGACAGGGGGGAATGAGCAGTTCTTC	CSARDPRGTGGNEQFF
few	.	TRBV12-3/TRBV12-4	TRBJ2-3	TGTGCCAGCAGACGAGGACTTCCCACAGATACGCAGTATTTT	CASRRGLPTDTQYF
few	.	TRBV9	TRBJ2-1	TGTGCCAGCAGCGAGGTTCATGAGCAGTTCTTC	CASSEVHEQFF
.	TRBD2	TRBV2	TRBJ2-1	TGTGCCAGCAGGTCCGAACTAGCGGGGGGGCTGTATGAGCAGTTCTTC	CASRSELAGGLYEQFF
once	.	TRBV4-3	TRBJ1-3	TGCGCCAGCGGCCAAGACTTAAGGAGCTCTGGAAACACCATATATTTT	CASGQDLRSSGNTIYF
.	TRBD2	TRBV20-1	TRBJ2-3	TGCAGTGCTAGAGATGGGCGACTAGCGGGGGGGAGGTCCGGTACGCAGTATTTT	CSARDGRLAGGRSGTQYF
.	.	TRBV6-1	TRBJ2-4	TGTGCCAGCAGTGAAACAGTCGCGGCCAAAAACATTCAGTACTTC	CASSETVAAKNIQYF
.	.	TRBV24-1	TRBJ2-1	TGTGCCACCAGTGATTGGGGGTCAGAGCAGTTCTTC	CATSDWGSEQFF
.	.	TRBV14	TRBJ2-1	TGTGCCAGCAGCCAAGGGGGACATCGTGGGCAGTTCTTC	CASSQGGHRGQFF
.	.	TRBV7-6	TRBJ2-1	TGTGCCAGCAGCCCCCTTCCCGGGGCTTACAATGAGCAGTTCTTC	CASSPLPGAYNEQFF
.	TRBD1	TRBV6-5	TRBJ2-1	TGTGCCAGCTTGGGGACAGGGAGCTCCTACAATGAGCAGTTCTTC	CASLGTGSSYNEQFF
.	.	TRBV10-3	TRBJ1-2	TGTGCCATCAGCTCAGGGCGACCCTATGGCTACACCTTC	CAISSGRPYGYTF
.	TRBD1	TRBV11-3	TRBJ2-5	TGTGCCAGCAGCCGACAGGGTAAAGAGACCCAGTACTTC	CASSRQGKETQYF
.	TRBD1	TRBV7-2	TRBJ2-7	TGTGCCAGCAGTCCTACAGGGGAGTCCTACGAGCAGTACTTC	CASSPTGESYEQYF
.	TRBD2	TRBV4-3	TRBJ2-1	TGCGCCAGCAGCCAAGAGGTATGGGGGGGGAGCTACAATGAGCAGTTCTTC	CASSQEVWGGSYNEQFF
.	TRBD1	TRBV6-1	TRBJ2-7	TGTGCCACCAGACAGGGACCATCCTACGAGCAGTACTTC	CATRQGPSYEQYF
.	.	TRBV12-3/TRBV12-4	TRBJ2-5	TGTGCCAGCACTAGGCTGAGGGAGACCCAGTACTTC	CASTRLRETQYF
.	.	TRBV5-6	TRBJ2-7	TGTGCCAGCAGCGAAACTCAACACGAGCAGTACTTC	CASSETQHEQYF
.	TRBD2	TRBV12-3/TRBV12-4	TRBJ2-3	TGTGCCAGCAGTTTGGTAGCGGGGGGCATAGATACGCAGTATTTT	CASSLVAGGIDTQYF
.	.	TRBV5-1	TRBJ1-1	TGCGCCAGCAGCTTGGATCTGGGCTTGACTGAAGCTTTCTTT	CASSLDLGLTEAFF
.	.	TRBV4-3	TRBJ1-4	TGCGCCAGCAGCCAAGAGGGGGGTTTTAATGAAAAACTGTTTTTT	CASSQEGGFNEKLFF